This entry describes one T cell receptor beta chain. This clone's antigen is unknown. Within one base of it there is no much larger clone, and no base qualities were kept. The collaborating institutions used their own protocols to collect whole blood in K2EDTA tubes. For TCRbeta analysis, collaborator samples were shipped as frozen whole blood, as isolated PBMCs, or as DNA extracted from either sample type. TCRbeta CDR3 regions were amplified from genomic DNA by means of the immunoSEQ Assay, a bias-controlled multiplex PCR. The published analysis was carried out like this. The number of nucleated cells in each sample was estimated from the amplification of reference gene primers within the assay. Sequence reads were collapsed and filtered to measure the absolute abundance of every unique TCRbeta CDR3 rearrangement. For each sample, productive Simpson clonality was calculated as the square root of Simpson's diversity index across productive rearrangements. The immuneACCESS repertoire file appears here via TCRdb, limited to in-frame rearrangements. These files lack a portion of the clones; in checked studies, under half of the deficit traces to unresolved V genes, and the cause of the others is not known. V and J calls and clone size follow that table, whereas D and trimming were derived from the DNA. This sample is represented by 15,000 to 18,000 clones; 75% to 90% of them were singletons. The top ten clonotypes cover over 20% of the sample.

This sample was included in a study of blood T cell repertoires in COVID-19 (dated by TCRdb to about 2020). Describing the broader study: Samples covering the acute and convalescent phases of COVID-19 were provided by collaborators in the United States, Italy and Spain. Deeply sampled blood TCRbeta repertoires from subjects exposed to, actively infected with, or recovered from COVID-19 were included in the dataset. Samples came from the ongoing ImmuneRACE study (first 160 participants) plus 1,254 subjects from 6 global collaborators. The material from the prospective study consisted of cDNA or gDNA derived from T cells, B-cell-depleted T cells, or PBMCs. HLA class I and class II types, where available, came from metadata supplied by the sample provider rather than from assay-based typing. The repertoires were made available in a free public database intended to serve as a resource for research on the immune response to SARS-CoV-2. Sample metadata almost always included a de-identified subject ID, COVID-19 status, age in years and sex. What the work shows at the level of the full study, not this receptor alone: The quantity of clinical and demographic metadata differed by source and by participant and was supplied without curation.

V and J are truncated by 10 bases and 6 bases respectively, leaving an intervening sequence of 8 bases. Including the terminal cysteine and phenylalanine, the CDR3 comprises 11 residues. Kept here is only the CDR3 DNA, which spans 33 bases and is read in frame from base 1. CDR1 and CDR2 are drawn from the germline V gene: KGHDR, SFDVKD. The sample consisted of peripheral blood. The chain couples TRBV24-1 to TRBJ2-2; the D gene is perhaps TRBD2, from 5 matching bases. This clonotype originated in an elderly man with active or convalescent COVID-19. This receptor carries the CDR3 CATEASGELFF. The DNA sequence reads TGTGCCACGGAGGCTTCCGGGGAGCTGTTTTTT.